The subject of this entry is one T cell receptor (beta chain). The data originate from a study of T cells in Graves' hyperthyroidism and ophthalmopathy. Fresh peripheral blood, more than 9 ml, yielded the PBMCs. TCR beta CDR3 sequences were amplified from RNA transcripts. In the first-round RT-PCR of the TCR CDR3, the HTBI primer set was used. MiXCR, applied by TCRdb to the multiplex PCR reads, yields one record per CDR3 protein. The sample yields around 250,000 distinct CDR3 sequences, roughly 15% seen once. The sequenced sample consisted of blood. The origin of this receptor is a middle-aged woman with Graves' hyperthyroidism that later progressed to Graves' ophthalmopathy.

DNA of the CDR3: TGCAGCGTTGAAGGACAGAACACTGAAGCTTTCTTT. Translation gives CSVEGQNTEAFF. The chain has TRBV29-1 and TRBJ1-1, with D uncertain. The CDR3 has 12 residues. Trimming shortened V by 1 base and J by 1 base, and 4 bases separated the two germline ends. The germline V gene has CDR1 SQVTM and CDR2 ANQGSEA.